The 31 T cell receptor beta chains given below trace back to one sample, sequenced in a study of shared clonotypes between healthy human individuals. The repertoire was sequenced with immunoSEQ multiplex PCR; TCRdb's copy has only in-frame clones and lacks some. The sample lists 2.3 million or so clones; 90% to 95% were seen once. Source material: naive CD4+ T cells from PBMCs. Subset noted: CD45RA+ positively selected. The receptors come from a man aged 18 to 35 in good health. Some clones in this sample may be carry-over from other donors' samples.

This chain links TRBV15 with TRBJ2-7, with 7 positions matching TRBD2. The germline V gene encodes CDR1 LNHNV and CDR2 YYDKDF (reference sequence). The CDR3 extends over 15 amino acids. V lost 0 bases, J lost 4 bases, and 6 bases stayed unmatched. In DNA, the CDR3 is TGTGCCACCAGCAGAGATCCCGGACTAGAGTACGAGCAGTACTTC. Translated, it gives CATSRDPGLEYEQYF.

This chain links TRBV6-1 with TRBJ2-1; no clear D gene. The V gene lost 0 bases and the J gene lost 10 bases, with 7 bases spanning the gap. There are 12 residues in the CDR3. In germline, CDR1 is MNHNS, CDR2 SASEGT. The chain's CDR3 is CASSEAYTEQFF. CDR3 nucleotides: TGTGCCAGCAGTGAAGCGTACACCGAGCAGTTCTTC.

This sequence joins TRBV7-2 and TRBJ2-1; weak D call: TRBD1 (6 bases). Trimming pared 8 bases from V and 4 bases from J, leaving 18 bases between. From germline, CDR1 is SGHTA and CDR2 FQGNSA. There are 15 residues in the CDR3. The CDR3 DNA follows: TGTGCCAGCCAGCTGGGTACAGGGTCTTACAATGAGCAGTTCTTC. This translates into CASQLGTGSYNEQFF.

With regard to this clone: The same CDR3 can be traced to other DNA sequences in this sample. CDR3 sequence (DNA): TGCGCCAGCAGCCCGTCTGGCGGCGGGAGGGCCGCGTGGGATACGCAGTATTTT. Protein product: CASSPSGGGRAAWDTQYF. This chain connects TRBV5-1 to TRBJ2-3; 9 positions agree with TRBD2. The CDR3 runs to 18 residues. J was trimmed by 6 bases and V by 4 bases; bases with no gene match: 18. Germline-derived CDR1 and CDR2 are SGHRS and YFSETQ. Looking up the rest from reference TRBV5-1 and TRBJ2-3 gives the full variable domain: KAGVTQTPRYLIKTRGQQVTLSCSPISGHRSVSWYQQTPGQGLQFLFEYFSETQRNKGNFPGRFSGRQFSNSRSEMNVSTLELGDSALYLCASSPSGGGRAAWDTQYFGPGTRLTVL.

The J gene is TRBJ2-7, the V gene TRBV6-5; unclear D gene. This CDR3 spans 15 amino acids. With 5 bases removed from V and 0 bases from J, the gap between germline ends came to 14 bases. The V gene's germline CDR1 is MNHEY and CDR2 SVGAGI. In DNA form, the CDR3 reads TGTGCCAGCAGTGTCTACGACATGAGCTCCTACGAGCAGTACTTC. Its translation is CASSVYDMSSYEQYF.

A remark on this clone: Other DNA variants within this sample encode the same CDR3. The chain is built from TRBV7-3 and TRBJ2-5, with 7 bases aligning to TRBD1. The CDR3 sequence is 13 residues long. Germline trimming cut 6 bases from V and 3 bases from J; bases unmatched to any gene: 4. Germline V gene sequence: CDR1 SGHTA, CDR2 FQGTGA. Here the CDR3 reads CASSRDREETQYF. CDR3 coding DNA: TGTGCCAGCAGTCGAGACAGGGAAGAGACCCAGTACTTC. Based on the CDR3 plus reference TRBV7-3 and TRBJ2-5, the full variable domain is GAGVSQTPSNKVTEKGKYVELRCDPISGHTALYWYRQSLGQGPEFLIYFQGTGAADDSGLPNDRFFAVRPEGSVSTLKIQRTERGDSAVYLCASSRDREETQYFGPGTRLLVL.

The V gene is TRBV28, the J gene TRBJ2-6; D might be TRBD2 (5 bases). CDR3 length: 15 residues. The V gene lost 6 bases and the J gene lost 1 base, with 10 bases spanning the gap. Germline V gives CDR1 MDHEN, CDR2 SYDVKM. The CDR3 loop is CASSHPGSGANVLTF. CDR3 sequence (DNA): TGTGCCAGCAGCCACCCGGGGTCTGGGGCCAACGTCCTGACTTTC.

This clone was picked up one time. Different DNA sequences within this sample yield the same CDR3. The rearrangement links TRBV2 to TRBJ1-1, with TRBD1 as a possible D gene (5 bases). From germline, CDR1 is SNHLY and CDR2 FYNNEI. V gave up 5 bases and J gave up 1 base, with 8 bases separating them. CDR3 size: 13 residues. The CDR3: CASSRGENTEAFF. The DNA for the CDR3 is TGTGCCAGCAGTCGGGGGGAGAACACTGAAGCTTTCTTT.

V usage is TRBV27 and J usage is TRBJ1-5; maybe TRBD1 (5 bases). CDR3 size: 13 residues. V dropped 6 bases and J dropped 3 bases, with 9 bases sitting between them. Looked up from germline, CDR1 is MNHEY and CDR2 is SMNVEV (reference sequence). CDR3 sequence (DNA): TGTGCCAGCAGACGACAGCTCAATCAGCCCCAGCATTTT. Its translation: CASRRQLNQPQHF.

The table lists this clone with a count of one. The chain joins TRBV19 to TRBJ1-2, with 7 bases identical to TRBD1. V lost 3 bases and J lost 5; bases outside the gene matches: 15. The CDR3 is 17 residues long. CDR1 is LNHDA, CDR2 SQIVND, per germline (reference sequence). CDR3 nucleotide sequence: TGTGCCAGTAGTATCCTGGCGGGACAGCGCGCAATATATGGCTACACCTTC. Its translation is CASSILAGQRAIYGYTF.

Comment on this clone: Other DNA sequences in the sample encode the same CDR3. This chain joins TRBV5-1 and TRBJ2-7; 13 bases agree with TRBD2. Germline CDR1 SGHRS, CDR2 YFSETQ. The CDR3 is 15 residues long. V shed 4 bases and J 2 bases; nucleotides not matched to a gene: 3. CDR3 bases: TGCGCCAGCAGCCCGGGACTAGCGGGAACCTACGAGCAGTACTTC. This codes for CASSPGLAGTYEQYF.

In the case of this clone: The identical CDR3 is also encoded by other nucleotide sequences in the sample. The chain is built from TRBV5-1 and TRBJ2-3; TRBD1 matches 10 bases. Unmatched junction bases numbered 1, after V lost 0 bases and J lost 3 bases. Germline V gene sequence: CDR1 SGHRS, CDR2 YFSETQ. CDR3 length: 15 amino acids. The CDR3 DNA sequence: TGCGCCAGCAGCTTGGTGGGACAGGGGACAGATACGCAGTATTTT. It translates to CASSLVGQGTDTQYF.

The chain carries TRBV18 and TRBJ1-1; TRBD1 agrees at 8 bases. In germline, CDR1 is KGHSH, CDR2 LQKENI. V was clipped by 3 bases and J by 6 bases; unmatched bases: 9. The CDR3 consists of 15 residues. CDR3 sequence: CASSPRQQGAAEAFF. CDR3 DNA: TGTGCCAGCTCACCCCGCCAGCAGGGGGCTGCTGAAGCTTTCTTT.

The chain employs TRBV6-6 and TRBJ1-2; D possibly corresponds to TRBD1 (6 bases). The CDR3 consists of 15 residues. Trimming pared 2 bases from V and 3 bases from J, leaving 13 bases between. Germline assignment: CDR1 MNHNY and CDR2 SVGAGI (reference sequence). CDR3 sequence: CASSYRGTPDYGYTF. CDR3 bases: TGTGCCAGCAGTTACCGGGGGACACCCGACTATGGCTACACCTTC.

The chain employs TRBV7-2 and TRBJ2-2, with D unresolved. The CDR3 runs to 15 residues. Germline CDR1 SGHTA, CDR2 FQGNSA. V was pared by 1 base and J by 6 bases, with 12 bases between. CDR3 loop: CASSLEALGAGELFF. The DNA of the CDR3 is TGTGCCAGCAGCTTAGAGGCCCTAGGAGCCGGGGAGCTGTTTTTT.

CDR3 sequence (DNA): TGTGCCAGCTCACCACTTAGTACAGGGATCACTGAAGCTTTCTTT. Its protein product is CASSPLSTGITEAFF. The chain carries TRBV18 and TRBJ1-1; tentative D call: TRBD1 (6 bases). The CDR3 extends over 15 amino acids. V was clipped by 1 base and J by 4 bases, with 13 bases between them. CDR1 is KGHSH and CDR2 is LQKENI in the germline V gene.

The gene calls are TRBV15 and TRBJ1-1; 9 bases are a match to TRBD1. This CDR3 comprises 12 residues. V was pared by 6 bases and J by 13 bases, with 9 bases of the junction left unmatched. Germline CDR1 LNHNV, CDR2 YYDKDF (reference sequence). CDR3 amino acids: CATRGTGPQLFF. Here the CDR3 DNA reads TGTGCCACCAGGGGGACAGGGCCGCAGCTTTTCTTT.

The chain carries TRBV5-1 and TRBJ2-5; 7 bases are shared with TRBD1. CDR1 and CDR2 from the germline V gene are SGHRS and YFSETQ. The CDR3 covers 14 residues. The V and J ends lost 4 bases and 5 bases, in that order; junction bases with no gene match: 8. The CDR3: CASSITGVGETQYF. The CDR3 coding sequence is TGCGCCAGCAGCATAACAGGGGTAGGGGAGACCCAGTACTTC.

The V gene is TRBV28, the J gene TRBJ1-4; 10 bases are shared with TRBD1. The germline CDR1 and CDR2 sequences are MDHEN and SYDVKM. The V and J ends lost 4 bases and 4 bases, in that order; junction bases with no gene match: 15. The CDR3 consists of 19 residues. The CDR3 region has the DNA TGTGCCAGCAGTTCCCCGAGCTGGGACAGGGGTAGTGTTAATGAAAAACTGTTTTTT. This encodes CASSSPSWDRGSVNEKLFF.

The chain has TRBV6-5 and TRBJ1-6; D not resolved. The CDR3 is 14 residues long. Deletions cut 6 bases from V and 8 bases from J, with 14 bases between. The germline V gene has CDR1 MNHEY and CDR2 SVGAGI. The CDR3 here is CASSPRRIDSPLHF. The CDR3 DNA reads as TGTGCCAGCAGCCCTCGGAGAATTGATTCACCCCTCCACTTT.

V gene TRBV2 combines with J gene TRBJ2-3; D is possibly TRBD1 (6 bases). There are 16 residues in the CDR3. Trimming took off 6 bases at V and 0 bases at J, with 16 bases between the two ends. The germline V gene has CDR1 SNHLY and CDR2 FYNNEI. CDR3 nucleotides: TGTGCCAGCAGGGACAGACCCCGAGGGAGCACAGATACGCAGTATTTT. Translated: CASRDRPRGSTDTQYF.

This rearrangement joins TRBV14 to TRBJ2-1, with 12 bases fitting TRBD2. The V segment lost 4 bases and the J segment 6 bases; nucleotides outside the gene matches: 4. The V gene's germline CDR1 is SGHDN and CDR2 FVKESK. The CDR3 has 15 amino acids. DNA for the CDR3: TGTGCCAGCAGCCGCCGACTAGCGGGAGTCAATGAGCAGTTCTTC. Translation gives CASSRRLAGVNEQFF. Drawing the rest from reference TRBV14 and TRBJ2-1, the complete variable domain is EAGVTQFPSHSVIEKGQTVTLRCDPISGHDNLYWYRRVMGKEIKFLLHFVKESKQDESGMPNNRFLAERTGGTYSTLKVQPAELEDSGVYFCASSRRLAGVNEQFFGPGTRLTVL.

There are a few counts of this clone. The identical CDR3 is also encoded by other nucleotide sequences in the sample. The V and J genes are TRBV19 and TRBJ2-5; either TRBD1 or TRBD2 may supply D (5 bases each). Per germline, CDR1 LNHDA and CDR2 SQIVND (reference sequence). The CDR3 covers 12 residues. Trimming removed 4 bases from V and 5 bases from J, with 8 bases in between. The CDR3 bases are TGTGCCAGTAGTAAGGGGACGGAGACCCAGTACTTC. It specifies CASSKGTETQYF.

The chain is built from TRBV5-1 and TRBJ2-5; TRBD2 might be the D (5 bases). V shed 2 bases and J shed 4 bases, with 15 bases lying between them. The CDR3 consists of 15 residues. Germline V lookup: CDR1 SGHRS, CDR2 YFSETQ. The DNA for the CDR3 is TGCGCCAGCAGCTTAGGTGGGAGCGTCCGAGAGACCCAGTACTTC. The encoded protein is CASSLGGSVRETQYF.

The chain couples TRBV7-9 to TRBJ2-5; 7 positions agree with TRBD1. CDR1 and CDR2 (germline): SEHNR, FQNEAQ (reference sequence). V gave up 0 bases and J gave up 2 bases; unmatched junction bases: 6. This CDR3 comprises 16 residues. As DNA, the CDR3 is TGTGCCAGCAGCTTAGCTGGACAGGCGCCACAAGAGACCCAGTACTTC. Amino acids: CASSLAGQAPQETQYF.

This clone was counted a single time. The chain is built from TRBV5-1 and TRBJ2-7, with TRBD1 as a possible D gene (6 bases). The CDR3 covers 14 residues. The V gene lost 3 bases and the J gene lost 6 bases, with 16 bases spanning the gap. CDR1 and CDR2 (germline): SGHRS, YFSETQ. The DNA of the CDR3 is TGCGCCAGCAGCTCCTACAGGGATCCATTCGAGCAGTACTTC. It specifies CASSSYRDPFEQYF.

The chain recombines TRBV29-1 with TRBJ2-1; maybe TRBD2 (5 bases). V dropped 5 bases and J dropped 0 bases, with 11 bases sitting between them. Germline V gene sequence: CDR1 SQVTM, CDR2 ANQGSEA. The CDR3 length is 14 residues. The CDR3 sequence: CSVRGRSSYNEQFF. As DNA, the CDR3 is TGCAGCGTTCGCGGGCGGAGCTCCTACAATGAGCAGTTCTTC.

This rearrangement joins TRBV5-4 to TRBJ2-7, with a possible D match to TRBD1 (5 bases). V gave up 0 bases and J gave up 7 bases, with 17 bases separating them. CDR1 and CDR2 from the germline V gene are SGHNT and YYREEE (reference sequence). The CDR3 loop spans 15 amino acids. For the CDR3, the DNA is TGTGCCAGCAGCTTGGGGCGGACACCTGATAGGGAGCAGTACTTC. Translation gives CASSLGRTPDREQYF.

The V call is TRBV29-1, the J call TRBJ2-3; 9 nucleotides match TRBD1. The CDR3 spans 14 residues. The junction had 8 bases not matched to a gene; V was cut back by 6 bases and J by 4 bases. Germline CDR1 reads SQVTM; CDR2 reads ANQGSEA. CDR3: CSVEPGQGADTQYF. The CDR3 nucleotides are TGCAGCGTAGAGCCGGGACAGGGAGCAGATACGCAGTATTTT.

About this clone: At the DNA level, this CDR3 is encoded by other sequences in the same sample as well. The chain joins TRBV5-1 to TRBJ2-2; a possible D gene is TRBD1 (6 bases). Deletions cut 0 bases from V and 2 bases from J, with 11 bases between. This CDR3 region has 16 residues. The germline V gene has CDR1 SGHRS and CDR2 YFSETQ. The CDR3 DNA follows: TGCGCCAGCAGCTTGGGGGACACAACTAACACCGGGGAGCTGTTTTTT. Translated: CASSLGDTTNTGELFF.

As regards this clone: The same CDR3 can be traced to other DNA sequences in this sample. The chain links TRBV6-5 to TRBJ1-5; 7 positions agree with TRBD1. The CDR3 has 15 amino acids. Looked up from germline, CDR1 is MNHEY and CDR2 is SVGAGI. V lost 2 bases, J lost 4 bases, and 5 bases stayed unmatched. CDR3 residues: CASSYRQGGNQPQHF. CDR3 DNA sequence: TGTGCCAGCAGTTACCGGCAGGGGGGAAATCAGCCCCAGCATTTT.